This TCR delta chain originates from a study of γδ T cells in repeated Plasmodium falciparum infection. Study in general: Donors had four controlled P. falciparum NF54 infections over 644 days. Study-level findings and limits: Vdelta2-negative gammadelta repertoires appeared less diverse and less shared in Malian than Australian children.

Germline-derived CDR1 and CDR2 are TSWWSYY and QGS. The CDR3 runs 22 residues. TCRdb re-called clones from the multiplex PCR reads via CATT. The repertoire holds around 49,000 delta-chain clones, with roughly 2% as singletons. Vgamma9/Vdelta2+ and Vdelta2-negative gammadelta T cells were flow-sorted from PBMC for bulk sequencing. This clone was seen more than once but under ten times. The antigen remains undetermined. The TCRdb protein, from a much larger clone, departs from this DNA's translation at residue 3, likely by read error; the protein shown derives from the DNA. The sequencing input was gamma-delta T cells from blood. The origin of this receptor is a pool of human donors (malaria-infected and uninfected, not separated). The V and J genes are TRDV1 and TRDJ1, with D maybe TRDD3 (6 bases). Assignment of the J gene here rests on matching the DNA to germline, because TCRdb gives none. CDR3 region: CAHGEALDLYWAPPRGTDKLIF. CDR3 nucleotide sequence: TGTGCTCATGGGGAAGCCCTGGATTTGTACTGGGCCCCACCACGGGGTACCGATAAACTCATCTTT.